The clone carrying this T cell receptor beta chain showed up just a few times. Its antigen is undetermined. This sample was taken from a study of T cells after yellow fever vaccination. Turning to the study itself: Preparing low-cell-number fractions relied on SMART-Seq v4 Ultra Low Input.

Template switching by 5'RACE produced TCR cDNA, adding a universal primer site and UMIs. TCRdb re-called the 5' RACE reads through MiXCR, storing one row per CDR3 protein. The repertoire holds some 150,000 distinct CDR3 sequences, with approximately 9.7% as singletons. The germline V gene encodes CDR1 SGHRS and CDR2 YFSETQ. V was pared by 0 bases and J by 5 bases, with 11 bases between. CDR3 length equals 14 residues. Study outcomes and limitations: It was the secondary response that reached its peak faster, day 5 versus 15, but it was weaker. Reappearing after the booster were most of the clones from primary vaccination (roughly 95% CD4, approximately 88% CD8).

The V and J genes are TRBV5-1 and TRBJ1-2; TRBD1 is a possible D gene (5 bases). Specimen: CD8+ T cells sorted from PBMCs, collected 45 days after the yellow fever booster vaccination. The clonotype comes from a man aged 18 to 35 who received the YFV17D yellow fever vaccine. CDR3 nucleotide sequence: TGCGCCAGCAGCTTGGTGGCAGGGAGATATGGCTACACCTTC. Protein sequence: CASSLVAGRYGYTF.